A single sample gave rise to the 3 T cell receptor beta chains below, sequenced in a study of CD8+ T cells in alopecia areata listed by TCRdb under 2018. Library preparation used the immunoSEQ multiplex PCR assay. For TCR sequencing, RNA was extracted from every sample and reverse transcribed into cDNA to serve as template. The clones in this table, taken by TCRdb from immuneACCESS, are in-frame only. Not every clone is retained; where verified, under half of the shortfall comes from an unresolved V gene, and the cause of the rest is unknown. This sample gives 150,000 or so clones in total; 50% to 65% of them show up just once. 4.8% of the sample rests with the top ten. The specimen sequenced was CD4+ T cells sorted from blood. The receptor set was obtained from a human donor in good health.

This clone was picked up a small number of times. The CDR3, as DNA: TGCAGCGTTGATGTGGGGCAGTTCTTC. This encodes CSVDVGQFF. The V and J genes are TRBV29-1 and TRBJ2-1; D not resolved. The germline gives CDR1 SQVTM, CDR2 ANQGSEA. The germline V and J ends were trimmed by 3 bases and 12 bases, with 6 bases remaining between them. This CDR3 region has 9 residues.

V is TRBV19 and J is TRBJ2-2; possible D gene TRBD1, 5 bases. Per germline, CDR1 LNHDA and CDR2 SQIVND (reference sequence). The V and J ends lost 10 bases and 4 bases respectively, with 19 bases between them. This CDR3 contains 15 residues. CDR3 nucleotides: TGTGCCACCGCACCTCAGGGTCTGCCCACCGGGGAGCTGTTTTTT. It translates to CATAPQGLPTGELFF.

This clone was detected a few times. Other DNA sequences in the sample encode the same CDR3. CDR3 bases: TGCAGCGTGGTACAGGGGAACACTGAAGCTTTCTTT. Protein sequence: CSVVQGNTEAFF. V and J are TRBV29-1 and TRBJ1-1, with TRBD1 as a possible D gene (6 bases). Germline lookup yields CDR1 SQVTM and CDR2 ANQGSEA. Trimming took 6 bases from V and 1 from J, leaving 9 bases between them. The CDR3 contains 12 residues. The complete variable domain, with remaining parts taken from reference TRBV29-1 and TRBJ1-1, reads SAVISQKPSRDICQRGTSLTIQCQVDSQVTMMFWYRQQPGQSLTLIATANQGSEATYESGFVIDKFPISRPNLTFSTLTVSNMSPEDSSIYLCSVVQGNTEAFFGQGTRLTVV.